This T cell receptor beta chain was captured in a study of blood T cell repertoires in COVID-19. A single count supports this clone. As processed by the authors: Nucleated cell number was recorded as an estimate derived from reference gene primer amplification. TCRdb's copy holds only in-frame clones and misses some; the assay was immunoSEQ multiplex PCR. V and J calls and clone size come straight from that table; D and trimming were deduced from the DNA. Counted here are roughly 220,000 clones, around four fifths occurring once; the ten biggest clones make up around 5.5%. This receptor was identified in a woman aged 55-70 years who had recovered from COVID-19. Sequences were obtained from peripheral blood.

This chain's CDR3 is CASGLSTELSNQPQHF. CDR3 DNA sequence: TGTGCTAGTGGTTTGTCAACAGAGCTTAGCAATCAGCCCCAGCATTTT. The rearrangement links TRBV12-5 to TRBJ1-5; D unresolved. Trimming took off 2 bases at V and 0 bases at J, with 11 bases between the two ends. The CDR3 extends over 16 amino acids. Per germline, CDR1 LGHNT and CDR2 FRNRAP.